This T cell receptor beta chain is drawn from a study of blood T cell repertoires in COVID-19. This clone was seen once. Method: immunoSEQ multiplex PCR; TCRdb's copy keeps in-frame clones and lacks some. The data contain over 50,000 clones, 91% of them singletons. The CDR3 extends over 17 amino acids. The junction had 8 bases not matched to a gene; V was cut back by 2 bases and J by 3 bases. CDR1 is ENHRY, CDR2 SYGVKD, per germline. The sample consisted of peripheral blood. The chain is built from TRBV10-3 and TRBJ1-5, with 9 bases aligning to TRBD1. This TCR came from a woman in her sixties with active or convalescent COVID-19. The DNA of the CDR3 is TGTGCCATCAGTGAGAAAAGGACAGGGGCCCTCAATCAGCCCCAGCATTTT. It is translated as CAISEKRTGALNQPQHF.